A selection of T cell receptor beta chains follows, all from one sample in a study of blood T cell repertoires in COVID-19. TCRdb's copy holds only in-frame clones and misses some; the assay was immunoSEQ multiplex PCR. The sample shows some 170,000 clones, 65% to 90% of them seen only once. Material for sequencing was PBMCs or T cells enriched from blood (not recorded which). These receptors originate from a man in his fifties who had recovered from COVID-19. Both conserved end residues are part of each CDR3. Each record gives: V gene, D gene, clone size, J gene, CDR3 DNA, CDR3 protein. D genes are given only for firm matches. Only some rows state a clone size, as once, few, many or a class for expanded clones.

v_gene: TRBV3-1/TRBV3-2; d_gene: TRBD2; abundance: .; j_gene: TRBJ2-1; CDR3nt: TGTGCCAGCAGCCGGACTAGCGATGAGCAGTTCTTC; CDR3aa: CASSRTSDEQFF
v_gene: TRBV10-3; d_gene: .; abundance: .; j_gene: TRBJ1-4; CDR3nt: TGTGCCATCAGGGGCGCAGGTGAAAAACTGTTTTTT; CDR3aa: CAIRGAGEKLFF
v_gene: TRBV11-2; d_gene: .; abundance: .; j_gene: TRBJ1-5; CDR3nt: TGTGCCAGCAGCTTAGACAGGCTTCAGCCCCAGCATTTT; CDR3aa: CASSLDRLQPQHF
v_gene: TRBV27; d_gene: .; abundance: .; j_gene: TRBJ1-2; CDR3nt: TGTGCCAGCAGTATAGCTCGTATGGGGGGCTATGGCTACACCTTC; CDR3aa: CASSIARMGGYGYTF
v_gene: TRBV5-6; d_gene: .; abundance: .; j_gene: TRBJ1-2; CDR3nt: TGTGCCAGCAGCCCGCGACAGGATTGGAACTATGGCTACACCTTC; CDR3aa: CASSPRQDWNYGYTF
v_gene: TRBV18; d_gene: .; abundance: .; j_gene: TRBJ1-5; CDR3nt: TGTGCCAGCTCACCTCACACCGATCAGCCCCAGCATTTT; CDR3aa: CASSPHTDQPQHF
v_gene: TRBV2; d_gene: .; abundance: .; j_gene: TRBJ1-1; CDR3nt: TGTGCCAGCAGCGAGAACCGGTTGAGGGAGAATGAAGCTTTCTTT; CDR3aa: CASSENRLRENEAFF
v_gene: TRBV4-2; d_gene: TRBD2; abundance: .; j_gene: TRBJ2-1; CDR3nt: TGTGCCAGCAGCCAAGAGTCGGCTAGCGGGAATGAGCAGTTCTTC; CDR3aa: CASSQESASGNEQFF
v_gene: TRBV13; d_gene: .; abundance: .; j_gene: TRBJ1-4; CDR3nt: TGTGCCAGCAGTCAGTCCCCATGGCGAGGGGAGGGGGAAAAACTGTTTTTT; CDR3aa: CASSQSPWRGEGEKLFF
v_gene: TRBV2; d_gene: TRBD1; abundance: .; j_gene: TRBJ1-6; CDR3nt: TGTGCCAGCAGTTCTACTACACAGGGGGCCAATTCACCCCTCCACTTT; CDR3aa: CASSSTTQGANSPLHF
v_gene: TRBV15; d_gene: TRBD1; abundance: .; j_gene: TRBJ1-3; CDR3nt: TGTGCCACCAGCAGAGTCGGGACAGCAACCTCTGGAAACACCATATATTTT; CDR3aa: CATSRVGTATSGNTIYF
v_gene: TRBV4-1; d_gene: .; abundance: few; j_gene: TRBJ1-5; CDR3nt: TGCGCCAGCAGCCAGAGCGGTCCTAGCAATCAGCCCCAGCATTTT; CDR3aa: CASSQSGPSNQPQHF
v_gene: TRBV7-9; d_gene: .; abundance: many; j_gene: TRBJ2-7; CDR3nt: TGTGCCAGCAGCTTAGACCAGGCCGCGGGGGAGCAGTACTTC; CDR3aa: CASSLDQAAGEQYF
v_gene: TRBV11-2; d_gene: TRBD2; abundance: .; j_gene: TRBJ2-5; CDR3nt: TGTGCCAGCAGCTATAGCGGGGGGGCAGAGACCCAGTACTTC; CDR3aa: CASSYSGGAETQYF
v_gene: TRBV6-5; d_gene: TRBD1; abundance: .; j_gene: TRBJ2-7; CDR3nt: TGTGCCAGCAGTTACTCGAACAGGGGGATTTACGAGCAGTACTTC; CDR3aa: CASSYSNRGIYEQYF
v_gene: TRBV19; d_gene: TRBD1; abundance: .; j_gene: TRBJ1-2; CDR3nt: TGTGCCAGTAGTATTGGGGGGACAGGGACGTATGGCTATGGCTACACCTTC; CDR3aa: CASSIGGTGTYGYGYTF
v_gene: TRBV4-2; d_gene: TRBD1; abundance: .; j_gene: TRBJ1-5; CDR3nt: TGTGCCAGCAGCCAAGGCGCTGGACAGGGCAATCAGCCCCAGCATTTT; CDR3aa: CASSQGAGQGNQPQHF
v_gene: TRBV3-1/TRBV3-2; d_gene: .; abundance: .; j_gene: TRBJ1-3; CDR3nt: TGTGCCAGCAGCCCCCGGGGGTCTGGAAACACCATATATTTT; CDR3aa: CASSPRGSGNTIYF
v_gene: TRBV30; d_gene: TRBD1; abundance: .; j_gene: TRBJ1-2; CDR3nt: TGTGCGAGCGGCTTGGCAGGGGGCTATGGCTACACCTTC; CDR3aa: CASGLAGGYGYTF
v_gene: TRBV4-2; d_gene: TRBD1; abundance: .; j_gene: TRBJ1-5; CDR3nt: TGTGCCAGCAGCCTAGGTCTGAACAGGGGGTCTCCCAATCAGCCCCAGCATTTT; CDR3aa: CASSLGLNRGSPNQPQHF
v_gene: TRBV11-2; d_gene: TRBD2; abundance: .; j_gene: TRBJ2-1; CDR3nt: TGTGCCAGCAGCCATAGCGGGGGGGCCGACAATGAGCAGTTCTTC; CDR3aa: CASSHSGGADNEQFF
v_gene: TRBV5-4; d_gene: TRBD1; abundance: .; j_gene: TRBJ1-5; CDR3nt: TGTGCCAGCAGGGCAAACAGGGGGTATTATGAAGGAGGCAATCAGCCCCAGCATTTT; CDR3aa: CASRANRGYYEGGNQPQHF
v_gene: TRBV28; d_gene: TRBD1; abundance: .; j_gene: TRBJ2-7; CDR3nt: TGTGCCAGCAGTCCAGGACAGGGACCTTACGAGCAGTACTTC; CDR3aa: CASSPGQGPYEQYF
v_gene: TRBV5-1; d_gene: TRBD2; abundance: .; j_gene: TRBJ2-1; CDR3nt: TGCGCCAGCAGCTTGGTAGGGACTAGCGGGGTTGTGACCTACAATGAGCAGTTCTTC; CDR3aa: CASSLVGTSGVVTYNEQFF